The rows below give T cell receptor beta chains drawn from one sample of a study of OX40 agonist ivuxolimab in advanced cancers. Sequencing used immunoSEQ multiplex PCR; TCRdb keeps in-frame clones, though not all of them. Seen here are over 60,000 clones, 94% observed once, and the top ten hold approximately 14%. The starting material was CD4+ or CD8+ T cells sorted from blood, obtained in a trial of the OX40 agonist ivuxolimab. These receptor sequences come from an adult with an advanced solid tumor such as melanoma, head and neck, liver or kidney cancer. The CDR3 runs from the conserved cysteine through the conserved F or W. D genes are given only for firm matches. Clone size is given for some rows only: seen once, a few or many times, or a class if the clone is expanded.

14	TRBJ2-7	-	TRBV13	-	CASSLAISSYEQYF	TGTGCCAGCAGCTTAGCGATAAGCTCCTACGAGCAGTACTTC
15	TRBJ1-2	-	TRBV4-3	-	CASSQEPGSSYGYTF	TGCGCCAGCAGCCAAGAGCCGGGTTCCAGCTATGGCTACACCTTC
14	TRBJ1-6	-	TRBV9	-	CASSGSHRGSPLHF	TGTGCCAGCAGTGGGTCCCATAGAGGCTCACCCCTCCACTTT
16	TRBJ2-1	-	TRBV9	-	CASSVAGGSSYNEQFF	TGTGCCAGCAGCGTAGCTGGCGGCAGCTCCTACAATGAGCAGTTCTTC
17	TRBJ2-5	TRBD2	TRBV7-2	once	CASSLKGLAGTQETQYF	TGTGCCAGCAGCTTAAAGGGACTAGCGGGAACCCAAGAGACCCAGTACTTC
15	TRBJ1-1	TRBD1	TRBV19	-	CASSPSGGGGTEAFF	TGTGCCAGTAGCCCCTCAGGGGGCGGGGGCACTGAAGCTTTCTTT
12	TRBJ2-7	-	TRBV15	-	CATSRDGHEQYF	TGTGCCACCAGCAGAGATGGCCACGAGCAGTACTTC
17	TRBJ2-3	-	TRBV6-1	-	CASSEEGTRIITDTQYF	TGTGCCAGCAGTGAAGAGGGCACGAGAATAATCACAGATACGCAGTATTTT
13	TRBJ1-1	-	TRBV7-9	-	CASSLGGDTEAFF	TGTGCCAGCAGCTTAGGAGGGGACACTGAAGCTTTCTTT
14	TRBJ2-1	-	TRBV5-6	-	CASSLDGSYNEQFF	TGTGCCAGCAGCTTGGACGGATCCTACAATGAGCAGTTCTTC
14	TRBJ1-1	TRBD1	TRBV4-1	-	CASSPESDRWMAFF	TGCGCCAGCAGCCCCGAGTCGGACAGGTGGATGGCTTTCTTT
15	TRBJ2-3	TRBD1	TRBV28	-	CASSLRTGSTDTQYF	TGTGCCAGCAGTTTAAGGACAGGGAGCACAGATACGCAGTATTTT
14	TRBJ1-1	-	TRBV27	once	CASSPRPGHTEAFF	TGTGCCAGCAGTCCCCGACCTGGGCACACTGAAGCTTTCTTT
14	TRBJ2-7	TRBD1	TRBV7-9	-	CASSPRDSSYEQYF	TGTGCCAGCAGCCCCAGGGACAGCTCCTACGAGCAGTACTTC
13	TRBJ1-1	-	TRBV28	-	CASSFKGLTEAFF	TGTGCCAGCAGTTTTAAGGGGCTCACTGAAGCTTTCTTT
12	TRBJ2-3	-	TRBV29-1	once	CSEGDSTDTQYF	TGCAGCGAAGGGGACTCCACAGATACGCAGTATTTT
14	TRBJ2-2	TRBD1	TRBV30	-	CAWSPGQGTGELFF	TGTGCCTGGAGCCCGGGACAGGGCACCGGGGAGCTGTTTTTT
15	TRBJ1-6	-	TRBV7-8	-	CASSLAYTRDSPLHF	TGTGCCAGCAGCTTAGCTTACACCCGGGATTCACCCCTCCACTTT
14	TRBJ2-5	TRBD1	TRBV7-9	-	CASSPWDRGETQYF	TGTGCCAGCAGCCCCTGGGACAGGGGAGAGACCCAGTACTTC
15	TRBJ1-1	TRBD1	TRBV2	few	CASSESGQGNTEAFF	TGTGCCAGCAGTGAGAGCGGACAGGGGAACACTGAAGCTTTCTTT
14	TRBJ2-7	TRBD1	TRBV4-3	once	CASSRWDRGHEQYF	TGCGCCAGCAGCCGCTGGGACAGGGGCCACGAGCAGTACTTC
13	TRBJ1-3	-	TRBV6-1	-	CASSSLVGNTIYF	TGTGCCAGCAGTTCGTTGGTAGGAAACACCATATATTTT
16	TRBJ2-7	TRBD1	TRBV5-4	-	CASSWGGPGQGYEQYF	TGTGCCAGCAGCTGGGGGGGACCGGGACAGGGCTACGAGCAGTACTTC